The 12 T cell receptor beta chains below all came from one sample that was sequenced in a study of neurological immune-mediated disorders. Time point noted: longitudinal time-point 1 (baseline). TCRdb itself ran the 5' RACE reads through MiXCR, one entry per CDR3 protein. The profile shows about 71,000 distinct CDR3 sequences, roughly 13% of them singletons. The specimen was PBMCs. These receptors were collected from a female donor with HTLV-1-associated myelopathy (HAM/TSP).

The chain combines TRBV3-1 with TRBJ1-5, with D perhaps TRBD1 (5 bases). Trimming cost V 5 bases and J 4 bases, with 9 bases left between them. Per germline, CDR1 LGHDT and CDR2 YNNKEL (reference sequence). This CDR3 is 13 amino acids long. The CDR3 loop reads CASSGTGNQPQHF. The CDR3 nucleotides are TGTGCCAGCAGCGGGACCGGTAATCAGCCCCAGCATTTT.

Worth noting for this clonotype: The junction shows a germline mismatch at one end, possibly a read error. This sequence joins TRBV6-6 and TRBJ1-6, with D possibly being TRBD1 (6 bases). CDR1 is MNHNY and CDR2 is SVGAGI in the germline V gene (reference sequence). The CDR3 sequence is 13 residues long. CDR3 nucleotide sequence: TGTGCCAACTACAGGGTTTCGGGTTCACCACTCCACTTT. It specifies CANYRVSGSPLHF.

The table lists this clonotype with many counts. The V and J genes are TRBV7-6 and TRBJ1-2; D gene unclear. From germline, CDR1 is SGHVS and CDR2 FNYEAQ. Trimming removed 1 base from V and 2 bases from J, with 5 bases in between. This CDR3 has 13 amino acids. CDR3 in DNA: TGTGCCAGCAGCTTAGATGAGAACTATGGCTACACCTTC. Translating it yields CASSLDENYGYTF.

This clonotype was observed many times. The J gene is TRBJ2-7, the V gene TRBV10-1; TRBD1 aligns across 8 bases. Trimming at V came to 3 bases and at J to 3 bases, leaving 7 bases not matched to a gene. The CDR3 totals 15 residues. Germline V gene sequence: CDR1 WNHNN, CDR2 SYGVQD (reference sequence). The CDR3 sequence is CASSDPRTGNYEQYF. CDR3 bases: TGCGCCAGCAGTGACCCACGGACAGGGAACTACGAGCAGTACTTC.

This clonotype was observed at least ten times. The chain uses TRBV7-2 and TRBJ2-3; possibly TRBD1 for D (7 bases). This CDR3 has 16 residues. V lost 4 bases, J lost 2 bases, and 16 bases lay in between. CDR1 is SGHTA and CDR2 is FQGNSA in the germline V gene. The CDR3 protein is CASSSPQGGITDTQYF. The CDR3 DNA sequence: TGTGCCAGCAGCTCACCTCAGGGGGGCATCACAGATACGCAGTATTTT.

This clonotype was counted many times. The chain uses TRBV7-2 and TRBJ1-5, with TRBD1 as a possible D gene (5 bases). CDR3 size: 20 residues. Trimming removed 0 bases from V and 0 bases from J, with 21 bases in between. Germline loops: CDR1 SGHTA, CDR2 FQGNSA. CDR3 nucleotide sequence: TGTGCCAGCAGCTTAGCGCAGGGTTGGCCGCGGAGGTGTAGCAATCAGCCCCAGCATTTT. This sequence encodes CASSLAQGWPRRCSNQPQHF. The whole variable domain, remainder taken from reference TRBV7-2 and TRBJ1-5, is GAGVSQSPSNKVTEKGKDVELRCDPISGHTALYWYRQSLGQGLEFLIYFQGNSAPDKSGLPSDRFSAERTGGSVSTLTIQRTQQEDSAVYLCASSLAQGWPRRCSNQPQHFGDGTRLSIL.

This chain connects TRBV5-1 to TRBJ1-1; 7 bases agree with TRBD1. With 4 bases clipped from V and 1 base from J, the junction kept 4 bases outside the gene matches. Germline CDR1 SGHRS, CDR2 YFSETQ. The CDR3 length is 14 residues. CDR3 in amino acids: CASSVTGTNTEAFF. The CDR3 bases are TGCGCCAGCAGCGTGACAGGGACGAACACTGAAGCTTTCTTT. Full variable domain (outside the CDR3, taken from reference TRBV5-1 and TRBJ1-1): KAGVTQTPRYLIKTRGQQVTLSCSPISGHRSVSWYQQTPGQGLQFLFEYFSETQRNKGNFPGRFSGRQFSNSRSEMNVSTLELGDSALYLCASSVTGTNTEAFFGQGTRLTVV.

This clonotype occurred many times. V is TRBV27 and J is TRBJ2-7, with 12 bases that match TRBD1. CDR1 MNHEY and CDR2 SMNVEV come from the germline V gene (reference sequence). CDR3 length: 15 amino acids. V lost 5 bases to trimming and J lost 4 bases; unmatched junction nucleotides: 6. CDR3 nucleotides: TGTGCCAGCAGTGCCCCGGGACAGGGGGCGTACGAGCAGTACTTC. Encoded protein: CASSAPGQGAYEQYF.

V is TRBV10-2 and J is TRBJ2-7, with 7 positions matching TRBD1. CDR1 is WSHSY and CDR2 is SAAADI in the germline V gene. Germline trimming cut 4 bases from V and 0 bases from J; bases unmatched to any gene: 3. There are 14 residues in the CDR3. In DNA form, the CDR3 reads TGCGCCAGCAGTGTCCAGGGGGACTCCTACGAGCAGTACTTC. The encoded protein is CASSVQGDSYEQYF.

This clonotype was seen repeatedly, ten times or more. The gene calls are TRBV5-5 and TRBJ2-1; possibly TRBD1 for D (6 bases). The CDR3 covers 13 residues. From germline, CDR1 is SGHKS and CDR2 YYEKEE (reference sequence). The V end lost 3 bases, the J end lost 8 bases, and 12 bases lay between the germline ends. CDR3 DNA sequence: TGTGCCAGCAGCTCCCTCGGGACACATGAGCAGTTCTTC. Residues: CASSSLGTHEQFF. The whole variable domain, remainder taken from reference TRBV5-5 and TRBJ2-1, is DAGVTQSPTHLIKTRGQQVTLRCSPISGHKSVSWYQQVLGQGPQFIFQYYEKEERGRGNFPDRFSARQFPNYSSELNVNALLLGDSALYLCASSSLGTHEQFFGPGTRLTVL.

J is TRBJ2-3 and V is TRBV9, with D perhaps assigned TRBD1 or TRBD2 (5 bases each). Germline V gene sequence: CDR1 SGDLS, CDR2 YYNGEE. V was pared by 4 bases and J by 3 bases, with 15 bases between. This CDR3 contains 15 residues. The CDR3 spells CASSKTGTETDTQYF. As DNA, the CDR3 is TGTGCCAGCAGCAAAACCGGGACCGAAACAGATACGCAGTATTTT.

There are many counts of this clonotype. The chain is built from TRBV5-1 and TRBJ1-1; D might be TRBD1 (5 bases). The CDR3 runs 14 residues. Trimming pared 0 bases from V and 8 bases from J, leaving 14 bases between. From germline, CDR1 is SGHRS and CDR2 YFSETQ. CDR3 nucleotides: TGCGCCAGCAGCTTGGGTGGGACCGAGTCAGAAGCTTTCTTT. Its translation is CASSLGGTESEAFF.